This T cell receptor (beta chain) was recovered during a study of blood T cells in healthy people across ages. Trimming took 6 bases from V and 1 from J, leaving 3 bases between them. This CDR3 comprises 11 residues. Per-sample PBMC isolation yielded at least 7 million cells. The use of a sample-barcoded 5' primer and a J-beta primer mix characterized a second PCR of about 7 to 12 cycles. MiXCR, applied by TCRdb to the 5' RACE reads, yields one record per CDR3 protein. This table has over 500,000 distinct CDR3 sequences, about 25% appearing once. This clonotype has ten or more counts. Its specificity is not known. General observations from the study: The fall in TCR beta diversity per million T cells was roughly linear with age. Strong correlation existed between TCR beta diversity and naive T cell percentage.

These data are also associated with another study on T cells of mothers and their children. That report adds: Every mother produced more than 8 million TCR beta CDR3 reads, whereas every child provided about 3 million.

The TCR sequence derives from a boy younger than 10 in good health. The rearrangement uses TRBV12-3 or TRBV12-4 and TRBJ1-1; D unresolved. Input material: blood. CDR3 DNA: TGTGCCAGCAGGGGGAACACTGAAGCTTTCTTT. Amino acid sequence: CASRGNTEAFF.